The 8 T cell receptor beta chains presented below share a single source sample, sequenced in a study of T cell changes during pregnancy in multiple sclerosis (dated by TCRdb to between 2017 and 2020). Libraries were prepared through the immunoSEQ multiplex PCR assay. The source is immuneACCESS, and TCRdb retained only in-frame sequences with V and J called. Part of the clones is not carried over; for the studies checked, unresolved V genes explain less than half of this, and the remainder is unexplained. This sample lists over 60,000 clones; approximately 96% were detected once. The leading ten clones occupy roughly 2.4% of the sample. The sequencing here drew on CD8+ T cells from peripheral blood mononuclear cells, taken after pregnancy. The receptor source for this set is a female donor with multiple sclerosis, enrolled in a pregnancy study.

In this sample, this clone turned up once. This chain connects TRBV9 to TRBJ1-1; D is perhaps TRBD1 (5 bases). V shed 0 bases and J shed 6 bases, with 9 bases lying between them. In germline, CDR1 is SGDLS, CDR2 YYNGEE. This CDR3 region has 13 residues. CDR3 nucleotides: TGTGCCAGCAGCGTAGGGGGGGACTCTGAAGCTTTCTTT. This translates into CASSVGGDSEAFF.

The chain recombines TRBV19 with TRBJ2-1; possibly TRBD2 for D (5 bases). Germline V lookup: CDR1 LNHDA, CDR2 SQIVND (reference sequence). This CDR3 comprises 15 residues. Trimming shortened V by 5 bases and J by 0 bases, and 11 bases separated the two germline ends. This CDR3 reads CASSPGGSSYNEQFF. In DNA, the CDR3 is TGTGCCAGTAGTCCCGGTGGGAGCTCCTACAATGAGCAGTTCTTC.

The chain joins TRBV19 to TRBJ2-7; TRBD1 aligns across 9 bases. This CDR3 is 14 amino acids long. Germline trimming cut 5 bases from V and 3 bases from J; bases unmatched to any gene: 5. Germline lookup yields CDR1 LNHDA and CDR2 SQIVND (reference sequence). This CDR3 reads CASSPSTGGYEQYF. CDR3 nucleotides: TGTGCCAGTAGTCCCTCGACAGGGGGCTACGAGCAGTACTTC.

The chain recombines TRBV7-9 with TRBJ2-3, with D maybe TRBD2 (6 bases). V lost 5 bases and J 1 base, leaving 13 bases between the germline ends. The CDR3 extends over 15 amino acids. Per germline, CDR1 SEHNR and CDR2 FQNEAQ (reference sequence). The CDR3 loop is CASSPDSGRTDTQYF. CDR3 bases: TGTGCCAGCAGCCCCGATAGCGGACGCACAGATACGCAGTATTTT.

The sample holds a few counts of this clone. In nucleotides, the CDR3 is TGTGCCAGCGGAGAAAGACAGGTCGTGGATCAGCCCCAGCATTTT. Its translation is CASGERQVVDQPQHF. V usage is TRBV2 and J usage is TRBJ1-5; a possible D gene is TRBD1 (6 bases). V lost 8 bases, J lost 5 bases, and 19 bases lay in between. Germline V gene lookup returns CDR1 SNHLY and CDR2 FYNNEI. The CDR3 is made up of 15 amino acids.

A single count supports this clone. The V gene is TRBV5-1, the J gene TRBJ2-2; tentatively, D is TRBD1 (6 bases). V dropped 1 base and J dropped 4 bases, with 11 bases sitting between them. CDR1 is SGHRS and CDR2 is YFSETQ in the germline V gene. The CDR3 extends over 15 amino acids. The CDR3 nucleotides are TGCGCCAGCAGCTTGAGCACAGGGATCACCGGGGAGCTGTTTTTT. Its translation: CASSLSTGITGELFF.

This chain links TRBV5-4 with TRBJ2-7; D ambiguous. With 3 bases removed from V and 5 bases from J, the gap between germline ends came to 9 bases. Germline CDR1 and CDR2: SGHNT and YYREEE (reference sequence). The CDR3 totals 12 residues. The CDR3 region is CASSSTRDEQYF. Here the CDR3 DNA reads TGTGCCAGCAGCTCTACCCGGGACGAGCAGTACTTC.

The chain employs TRBV19 and TRBJ2-2; D gene unclear. There are 14 residues in the CDR3. CDR1 is LNHDA and CDR2 is SQIVND in the germline V gene (reference sequence). V lost 1 base and J 4 bases, leaving 7 bases between the germline ends. CDR3: CASSIGTITGELFF. The CDR3 nucleotides are TGTGCCAGTAGTATAGGTACTATCACCGGGGAGCTGTTTTTT.